These 20 T cell receptor beta chains share one sample of origin, sequenced in a study of blood T cell repertoires in COVID-19. The data were produced by immunoSEQ multiplex PCR, yet TCRdb's version contains in-frame clones alone and is incomplete. The repertoire holds 150,000 to 200,000 clones, with roughly 80% as singletons. What was sequenced was PBMCs or T cells enriched from blood (not recorded which). These receptor sequences come from a woman in her sixties or seventies who had recovered from COVID-19.

This chain links TRBV12-3 or TRBV12-4 with TRBJ2-1, with 11 positions matching TRBD2. This CDR3 is built from 13 residues. The V and J ends lost 6 bases and 6 bases, in that order; junction bases with no gene match: 1. In DNA form, the CDR3 reads TGTGCCAGCAGGACTAGCGGGGTCAATGAGCAGTTCTTC. Protein sequence: CASRTSGVNEQFF.

V usage is TRBV19 and J usage is TRBJ1-2, with D possibly being TRBD1 (6 bases). CDR3 size: 13 residues. Germline V gene data show CDR1 as LNHDA and CDR2 as SQIVND (reference sequence). V dropped 3 bases and J dropped 8 bases, with 13 bases sitting between them. CDR3 nucleotides: TGTGCCAGTAGTATCCGAAGACAGGAAGGCTACACCTTC. This codes for CASSIRRQEGYTF.

This chain joins TRBV24-1 and TRBJ1-2; TRBD1 matches 10 bases. V lost 4 bases, J lost 3 bases, and 7 bases stayed unmatched. This CDR3 spans 16 amino acids. Germline CDR1 reads KGHDR; CDR2 reads SFDVKD. In DNA, the CDR3 is TGTGCCACCAGTGACGTAGGACAGGGGGGTTACTATGGCTACACCTTC. Protein: CATSDVGQGGYYGYTF.

This clone was seen a handful of times. The V and J genes are TRBV13 and TRBJ1-5, with D maybe TRBD1 (6 bases). V lost 1 base, J lost 7 bases, and 8 bases lay in between. The CDR3 runs to 13 residues. Germline CDR1 reads PRHDT; CDR2 reads FYEKMQ (reference sequence). The CDR3 coding sequence is TGTGCCAGCAGCTTAGACAGGGCCCAGCCCCAGCATTTT. Translation gives CASSLDRAQPQHF.

The rearrangement joins TRBV19 to TRBJ2-7; tentative D call: TRBD2 (5 bases). This CDR3 comprises 13 residues. The V end was cut by 2 bases, the J end by 6 bases, with 11 bases between. Germline lookup yields CDR1 LNHDA and CDR2 SQIVND (reference sequence). The CDR3 reads CASSISAGFEQYF. DNA of the CDR3: TGTGCCAGTAGTATATCTGCGGGCTTCGAGCAGTACTTC.

The chain links TRBV5-8 to TRBJ1-4; D call uncertain. Per the germline V gene, CDR1 is SGHTS and CDR2 is YDEGEE. The CDR3 covers 15 residues. Trimming took off 3 bases at V and 3 bases at J, with 12 bases between the two ends. The CDR3 DNA reads TGTGCCAGCAGCTCCCAAAGCCGGTCTAATGAAAAACTGTTTTTT. This codes for CASSSQSRSNEKLFF.

This clone was recorded many times. The chain joins TRBV7-2 to TRBJ2-2; 10 bases align to TRBD2. With V trimmed by 2 bases and J by 2 bases, 5 bases remained unmatched. The CDR3 runs to 17 residues. Germline loops: CDR1 SGHTA, CDR2 FQGNSA. CDR3 coding DNA: TGTGCCAGCAGCTTATTCGGACTAGCGGCAAACACCGGGGAGCTGTTTTTT. Its translation is CASSLFGLAANTGELFF.

The chain is built from TRBV19 and TRBJ1-1, with 8 nucleotides matching TRBD1. Per germline, CDR1 LNHDA and CDR2 SQIVND (reference sequence). J gave up 5 bases and V 6 bases, and 8 bases lay outside the gene matches. The CDR3 has 14 residues. The CDR3: CASSDRGSGTEAFF. The CDR3 coding sequence is TGTGCCAGTAGCGACAGGGGATCCGGGACTGAAGCTTTCTTT.

J is TRBJ1-5 and V is TRBV6-5; a weak D match, TRBD1 (5 bases). This CDR3 has 15 amino acids. The V end lost 6 bases, the J end lost 0 bases, and 12 bases lay between the germline ends. Germline V gene data show CDR1 as MNHEY and CDR2 as SVGAGI. The CDR3 region is CASRNRSNSNQPQHF. The CDR3 region has the DNA TGTGCCAGCAGGAACAGGAGCAATAGCAATCAGCCCCAGCATTTT.

This rearrangement joins TRBV9 to TRBJ1-1, with 7 bases matching TRBD1. J lost 6 bases, V lost 0 bases, and 11 bases had no gene match. This CDR3 is built from 16 residues. CDR1 and CDR2 (germline): SGDLS, YYNGEE. The CDR3 reads CASSVEGTGEWAEAFF. For the CDR3, the DNA is TGTGCCAGCAGCGTAGAAGGAACAGGGGAGTGGGCTGAAGCTTTCTTT.

The rearrangement links TRBV7-2 to TRBJ2-7; 8 bases match TRBD2. The CDR3 is made up of 15 amino acids. With 2 bases clipped from V and 4 bases from J, the junction kept 7 bases outside the gene matches. Per the germline V gene, CDR1 is SGHTA and CDR2 is FQGNSA. The CDR3 sequence is CASSLRTSGWYEQYF. The DNA of the CDR3 is TGTGCCAGCAGCTTAAGAACTAGCGGCTGGTACGAGCAGTACTTC.

This clone was recorded once. V and J are TRBV15 and TRBJ1-2, with 9 bases identical to TRBD1. V shed 3 bases and J 6 bases; nucleotides not matched to a gene: 14. The V gene's germline CDR1 is LNHNV and CDR2 YYDKDF (reference sequence). The CDR3 has 17 amino acids. The CDR3 spells CATSSSGQGQIAHGYTF. In nucleotides, the CDR3 is TGTGCCACCAGCAGTTCAGGACAGGGGCAAATAGCACATGGCTACACCTTC.

The chain couples TRBV4-1 to TRBJ1-1; 11 bases map to TRBD1. Trimming took 3 bases from V and 1 from J; bases not matched to a gene: 4. Per germline, CDR1 MGHRA and CDR2 YSYEKL. CDR3 length equals 16 residues. Written as DNA, the CDR3 is TGCGCCAGCAGCCAGGGACAGGGGGTGACGAACACTGAAGCTTTCTTT. It yields the protein CASSQGQGVTNTEAFF.

V usage is TRBV25-1 and J usage is TRBJ2-7, with TRBD2 matching over 9 bases. Germline assignment: CDR1 MGHDK and CDR2 SYGVNS. This CDR3 region has 13 residues. J gave up 2 bases and V 7 bases, and 3 bases lay outside the gene matches. CDR3 in DNA: TGTGCCAGCACCGGGACTAGCACCTACGAGCAGTACTTC. Protein: CASTGTSTYEQYF.

The chain combines TRBV3-1 (or the pseudogene TRBV3-2) with TRBJ2-3; 7 bases are a match to TRBD1. The CDR3 length is 15 residues. From germline, CDR1 is LGHDT and CDR2 YNNKEL (reference sequence). V lost 1 base, J lost 4 bases, and 5 bases stayed unmatched. In DNA, the CDR3 is TGTGCCAGCAGCCAAGTGACAGGGTCCCCAGATACGCAGTATTTT. Translation gives CASSQVTGSPDTQYF.

The rearrangement joins TRBV7-3 to TRBJ2-3; D is possibly TRBD1 (6 bases). V lost 6 bases, J lost 4 bases, and 17 bases lay in between. Germline V gene sequence: CDR1 SGHTA, CDR2 FQGTGA. This CDR3 is built from 15 residues. The CDR3 loop reads CASSPTGYRPDTQYF. The CDR3 bases are TGTGCCAGCAGTCCTACAGGGTATCGTCCAGATACGCAGTATTTT.

This clone appeared a few times. The DNA for the CDR3 is TGTGCCAGCAGCTCACCGGAGGAACGCTCCTACGAGCAGTACTTC. Its translation is CASSSPEERSYEQYF. The rearrangement links TRBV21-1 to TRBJ2-7; TRBD2, the D gene given by the table, was not confirmed from the DNA. TRBV21-1 constitutes a pseudogene. The CDR3 spans 15 residues.

The V and J genes are TRBV9 and TRBJ1-2, with D maybe TRBD1 (6 bases). The CDR3 contains 16 residues. V was clipped by 4 bases and J by 5 bases, with 21 bases between them. Germline-derived CDR1 and CDR2 are SGDLS and YYNGEE. CDR3 sequence reads: CASSPTTGILSYGYTF. The DNA for the CDR3 is TGTGCCAGCAGCCCTACGACAGGAATCCTATCATATGGCTACACCTTC.

The chain uses TRBV3-1 (or the pseudogene TRBV3-2) and TRBJ2-1, with 11 bases identical to TRBD2. The germline CDR1 and CDR2 sequences are LGHDT and YNNKEL (reference sequence). This CDR3 region has 16 residues. V was pared by 1 base and J by 12 bases, with 11 bases of the junction left unmatched. CDR3 residues: CASSQGPSGGNTVQFF. In DNA form, the CDR3 reads TGTGCCAGCAGCCAAGGCCCTAGCGGGGGGAATACAGTGCAGTTCTTC.

The chain has TRBV7-3 and TRBJ1-1; 8 bases are a match to TRBD1. There are 14 residues in the CDR3. Germline V gene lookup returns CDR1 SGHTA and CDR2 FQGTGA. J was trimmed by 1 base and V by 5 bases; bases with no gene match: 3. This CDR3 reads CASSPQGENTEAFF. In nucleotides, the CDR3 is TGTGCCAGCAGCCCACAGGGGGAGAACACTGAAGCTTTCTTT.